The 6 T cell receptor beta chains given below trace back to one sample, sequenced in a study of cytomegalovirus exposure and HLA in healthy donors (dated by TCRdb to the late 2010s). The library came from the immunoSEQ multiplex PCR assay. The multiplex PCR relied on a mix of 60 forward primers for TCR Vbeta segments and 13 reverse primers for TCR Jbeta segments. The table comes from immuneACCESS by way of TCRdb, which keeps in-frame sequences with V and J called. Part of the clones is missing from these tables; in studies checked, under half for an unresolved V gene and the rest for unknown reasons. This sample has 150,000 to 200,000 clones in its table, and under 80% of those were observed once. Together, the top ten hold around 4% of the sample. The specimen was PBMCs. These receptors originate from a man aged 40-50 years in good health and CMV-seronegative.

The rearrangement joins TRBV30 to TRBJ2-5, with TRBD2 matching over 7 bases. Germline CDR1 and CDR2: GTSNPN and SVGIG (reference sequence). The CDR3 is 15 amino acids. With V trimmed by 3 bases and J by 9 bases, 16 bases remained unmatched. The CDR3 bases are TGTGCCTGGAGCCTACGGGGAGGGAGACAATTGGCCCAGTACTTC. Residues: CAWSLRGGRQLAQYF.

A few counts support this clone. The chain links TRBV30 to TRBJ1-6; 7 positions match TRBD1. V lost 3 bases to trimming and J lost 5 bases; unmatched junction nucleotides: 7. Germline assignment: CDR1 GTSNPN and CDR2 SVGIG (reference sequence). CDR3 size: 15 residues. The CDR3 here is CAWSQAGTDNSPLHF. The CDR3 DNA is TGTGCCTGGAGCCAAGCCGGGACAGATAATTCACCCCTCCACTTT.

This chain joins TRBV7-6 and TRBJ1-5; D might be TRBD1 (5 bases). Germline V gives CDR1 SGHVS, CDR2 FNYEAQ. Trimming removed 6 bases at V and 3 bases at J, with 9 bases between. The CDR3 loop spans 13 amino acids. This CDR3 is CASSTRVNQPQHF. CDR3 sequence (DNA): TGTGCCAGCAGTACCAGGGTCAATCAGCCCCAGCATTTT.

J is TRBJ1-4 and V is TRBV20-1; D gene ambiguous. The CDR3 runs 11 residues. The V and J ends lost 7 bases and 8 bases respectively, with 11 bases between them. CDR1 DFQATT and CDR2 SNEGSKA come from the germline V gene (reference sequence). The DNA for the CDR3 is TGCAGTGTAAGGAGGAGCGAAAAACTGTTTTTT. Its translation: CSVRRSEKLFF.

The chain combines TRBV6-1 with TRBJ1-2; D remains unclear. V was shortened by 0 bases and J by 5 bases, with 13 bases between the two germline ends. Germline V gene lookup returns CDR1 MNHNS and CDR2 SASEGT. This CDR3 has 15 residues. CDR3 protein: CASSEASGIGYGYTF. The CDR3 DNA reads as TGTGCCAGCAGTGAAGCGTCGGGGATAGGGTATGGCTACACCTTC.

The genes are TRBV6-1 and TRBJ2-1, with D possibly TRBD2 on 5 matching bases. V gave up 5 bases and J gave up 2 bases, with 10 bases separating them. The CDR3 is made up of 14 amino acids. CDR1 is MNHNS, CDR2 SASEGT, per germline. CDR3 amino acids: CASSPTEAYNEQFF. CDR3 DNA sequence: TGTGCCAGCAGTCCCACGGAGGCCTACAATGAGCAGTTCTTC.